This T cell receptor (beta chain) was identified in a study of radiotherapy plus CTLA-4 blockade in lung cancer. CDR3 length equals 17 residues. The V gene lost 2 bases and the J gene lost 6 bases, with 22 bases spanning the gap. The germline V gene encodes CDR1 LNHNV and CDR2 YYDKDF (reference sequence). Patients with chemo-refractory metastatic non-small-cell lung cancer received focal radiation plus CTLA-4 blockade with ipilimumab. Profiled with immunoSEQ multiplex PCR; TCRdb holds only in-frame clones, not every one. Among approximately 33,000 clones, approximately 80% were seen once, and the ten largest hold 6.5% to 9%.

Material: peripheral blood, obtained from a patient treated with radiotherapy plus ipilimumab. V and J are TRBV15 and TRBJ1-1; D not resolved. The sequence came from a human donor with non-small cell lung cancer who had stable disease on radiotherapy plus ipilimumab. The CDR3 here is CATSRPPGRPEWSEAFF. The CDR3 nucleotides read TGTGCCACCAGCAGACCCCCCGGGCGGCCGGAATGGTCTGAAGCTTTCTTT.